The 29 T cell receptor beta chains given below trace back to one sample, sequenced in a study of cytomegalovirus exposure and HLA in healthy donors. The PCR had 60 Vbeta and 13 Jbeta primers. Here immunoSEQ multiplex PCR was the method, and the copy in TCRdb shows in-frame clones only, minus some. The sample consists of 150,000 to 200,000 clones, approximately 80% of them appearing once. Sequencing was done on a sample of PBMCs. These receptor sequences come from a woman in her forties in good health and CMV-seronegative.

The rearrangement links TRBV7-8 to TRBJ1-5; D remains ambiguous. V shed 3 bases and J shed 4 bases, with 7 bases lying between them. The CDR3 length is 13 residues. The germline V gene encodes CDR1 SGHVS and CDR2 FQNEAQ. In DNA, the CDR3 is TGTGCCAGCAGCTTTTGGGAGAATCAGCCCCAGCATTTT. Protein: CASSFWENQPQHF.

The chain recombines TRBV5-8 with TRBJ2-1, with D tentatively TRBD2 (6 bases). The germline V gene has CDR1 SGHTS and CDR2 YDEGEE. V lost 3 bases and J 15 bases, leaving 22 bases between the germline ends. There are 14 residues in the CDR3. The CDR3 DNA follows: TGTGCCAGCAGCTCCTACCTGTCAGCGGGCGGTCGGTTCTTC. It codes for CASSSYLSAGGRFF. The whole variable domain, remainder taken from reference TRBV5-8 and TRBJ2-1, is EAGVTQSPTHLIKTRGQQATLRCSPISGHTSVYWYQQALGLGLQFLLWYDEGEERNRGNFPPRFSGRQFPNYSSELNVNALELEDSALYLCASSSYLSAGGRFFGPGTRLTVL.

The chain carries TRBV7-9 and TRBJ2-7, with 8 bases matching TRBD2. V was clipped by 0 bases and J by 5 bases; unmatched bases: 12. This CDR3 region has 17 residues. The germline CDR1 and CDR2 sequences are SEHNR and FQNEAQ (reference sequence). The CDR3 bases are TGTGCCAGCAGCTTAGCGGAGGGGGGGGCGCGGGGGGACGAGCAGTACTTC. Amino acids: CASSLAEGGARGDEQYF.

V and J are TRBV21-1 and TRBJ2-3; the D call TRBD1 from the table was never checked on the DNA. TRBV21-1 is labeled a pseudogene. This CDR3 is built from 17 residues. CDR3 residues: CASSKRRTLPSTDTQYF. CDR3 coding DNA: TGTGCCAGCAGCAAAAGAAGGACATTACCTAGCACAGATACGCAGTATTTT.

The V gene is TRBV20-1, the J gene TRBJ2-7; D is uncertain. Germline CDR1 reads DFQATT; CDR2 reads SNEGSKA (reference sequence). With 1 base removed from V and 11 bases from J, the gap between germline ends came to 9 bases. The CDR3 contains 10 residues. The CDR3 region is CSARAAREYV. CDR3 sequence (DNA): TGCAGTGCTAGAGCGGCTAGGGAGTACGTC.

This clone turned up a few times. The CDR3 is CASSANQGVGEAFF. The CDR3 bases are TGTGCCAGCAGTGCCAATCAGGGGGTGGGGGAAGCTTTCTTT. The chain links TRBV2 to TRBJ1-1; TRBD1 agrees at 7 bases. V gave up 4 bases and J gave up 8 bases; unmatched junction bases: 10. The length of the CDR3 is 14 residues. CDR1 SNHLY and CDR2 FYNNEI come from the germline V gene.

The chain uses TRBV5-1 and TRBJ1-1, with D unclear. In germline, CDR1 is SGHRS, CDR2 YFSETQ. The germline V and J ends were trimmed by 2 bases and 1 base, with 15 bases remaining between them. CDR3 length: 16 amino acids. The CDR3 here is CASSFSEGLKNTEAFF. CDR3 sequence (DNA): TGCGCCAGCAGCTTTTCAGAGGGCCTAAAGAACACTGAAGCTTTCTTT.

The gene calls are TRBV19 and TRBJ2-6, with unresolved D. This CDR3 is 14 amino acids long. Trimming shortened V by 7 bases and J by 4 bases, and 11 bases separated the two germline ends. CDR1 and CDR2 (germline): LNHDA, SQIVND (reference sequence). CDR3 protein: CASTPPAGANVLTF. The CDR3 region has the DNA TGTGCCAGTACCCCCCCCGCGGGGGCCAACGTCCTGACTTTC.

The CDR3 DNA reads TGTGCCAGCAGTACACGGGATTCGAATCAGCCCCAGCATTTT. Its protein product is CASSTRDSNQPQHF. The V call is TRBV28, the J call TRBJ1-5; no clear D gene. Germline V lookup: CDR1 MDHEN, CDR2 SYDVKM. This CDR3 is 14 amino acids long. The V end was cut by 5 bases, the J end by 4 bases, with 12 bases between.

The V and J genes are TRBV5-4 and TRBJ1-3; 7 nucleotides line up with TRBD1. The germline V gene has CDR1 SGHNT and CDR2 YYREEE (reference sequence). The CDR3 covers 16 residues. V lost 0 bases to trimming and J lost 3 bases; unmatched junction nucleotides: 6. The CDR3 region is CASSLGTRQGGNTIYF. DNA of the CDR3: TGTGCCAGCAGCTTGGGAACTAGACAGGGTGGAAACACCATATATTTT. The whole variable domain, remainder taken from reference TRBV5-4 and TRBJ1-3, is ETGVTQSPTHLIKTRGQQVTLRCSSQSGHNTVSWYQQALGQGPQFIFQYYREEENGRGNFPPRFSGLQFPNYSSELNVNALELDDSALYLCASSLGTRQGGNTIYFGEGSWLTVV.

The chain employs TRBV19 and TRBJ1-2; 11 bases are a match to TRBD1. Germline V gene lookup returns CDR1 LNHDA and CDR2 SQIVND (reference sequence). This CDR3 is 16 amino acids long. J gave up 5 bases and V 6 bases, and 11 bases lay outside the gene matches. CDR3 protein: CASSQPPGQGGYGYTF. CDR3 coding DNA: TGTGCCAGTAGCCAACCTCCGGGACAGGGGGGTTATGGCTACACCTTC. Complete variable domain (other parts from reference TRBV19 and TRBJ1-2): DGGITQSPKYLFRKEGQNVTLSCEQNLNHDAMYWYRQDPGQGLRLIYYSQIVNDFQKGDIAEGYSVSREKKESFPLTVTSAQKNPTAFYLCASSQPPGQGGYGYTFGSGTRLTVV.

This sequence joins TRBV6-1 and TRBJ1-1; 9 bases are a match to TRBD1. The trim removed 7 bases at V and 0 bases at J, leaving 3 bases unmatched. The CDR3 consists of 14 residues. Germline-derived CDR1 and CDR2 are MNHNS and SASEGT. The CDR3: CASTDRGMNTEAFF. The DNA for the CDR3 is TGTGCCAGCACGGACAGGGGCATGAACACTGAAGCTTTCTTT.

The chain joins TRBV4-1 to TRBJ2-5; perhaps TRBD2 as D (6 bases). Germline CDR1 MGHRA, CDR2 YSYEKL. The length of the CDR3 is 14 residues. Deletions cut 4 bases from V and 2 bases from J, with 11 bases between. CDR3 sequence: CASSLGTLQETQYF. DNA for the CDR3: TGCGCCAGCAGCCTCGGGACTTTACAAGAGACCCAGTACTTC.

The chain has TRBV27 and TRBJ2-5; 8 bases are a match to TRBD1. The CDR3 is 17 amino acids. The germline V gene has CDR1 MNHEY and CDR2 SMNVEV (reference sequence). V dropped 4 bases and J dropped 4; count of bases not matched to a gene: 14. The CDR3 DNA is TGTGCCAGCAGTTCAGTTCAGGGGGCGCGGTATCGAGAGACCCAGTACTTC. Protein sequence: CASSSVQGARYRETQYF.

The chain combines TRBV9 with TRBJ2-3, with D maybe TRBD2 (6 bases). The CDR3 totals 15 residues. From germline, CDR1 is SGDLS and CDR2 YYNGEE. Deletions cut 0 bases from V and 2 bases from J, with 10 bases between. The DNA of the CDR3 is TGTGCCAGCAGCGTAGGGGGGGTAGTCACAGATACGCAGTATTTT. Residues: CASSVGGVVTDTQYF.

This clone has only one observation. The chain recombines TRBV28 with TRBJ2-7; D perhaps matches TRBD2 (5 bases). CDR3 length equals 15 residues. Looked up from germline, CDR1 is MDHEN and CDR2 is SYDVKM. V was shortened by 7 bases and J by 1 base, with 17 bases between the two germline ends. The CDR3 loop is CASKVSDSASYEQYF. CDR3 nucleotide sequence: TGTGCCAGCAAAGTCTCGGATAGCGCTTCCTACGAGCAGTACTTC.

This clone was recorded a few times. The chain employs TRBV14 and TRBJ1-2; 8 nucleotides align to TRBD1. The V gene end was trimmed by 4 bases and the J gene end by 8 bases; junction bases not matched to a gene: 15. This CDR3 spans 16 amino acids. From germline, CDR1 is SGHDN and CDR2 FVKESK. CDR3 DNA: TGTGCCAGCAGCCCGGCCGGCGCCAGGGGGCTTCGAGGCTACACCTTC. Its protein is CASSPAGARGLRGYTF.

The V gene is TRBV5-1, the J gene TRBJ2-7; 10 nucleotides match TRBD2. Germline loops: CDR1 SGHRS, CDR2 YFSETQ. The CDR3 has 15 residues. J gave up 2 bases and V 5 bases, and 7 bases lay outside the gene matches. The CDR3 sequence is CASRAGLAEAYEQYF. The CDR3 nucleotides are TGCGCCAGCAGGGCCGGACTAGCGGAGGCCTACGAGCAGTACTTC. The full variable domain, completed using reference TRBV5-1 and TRBJ2-7, is KAGVTQTPRYLIKTRGQQVTLSCSPISGHRSVSWYQQTPGQGLQFLFEYFSETQRNKGNFPGRFSGRQFSNSRSEMNVSTLELGDSALYLCASRAGLAEAYEQYFGPGTRLTVT.

This clone occurred a few times. J is TRBJ1-1 and V is TRBV5-1; D uncertain. Trimming stripped 2 bases from V and 5 bases from J, with 10 bases between. Germline V gives CDR1 SGHRS, CDR2 YFSETQ. The CDR3 spans 13 residues. The CDR3 DNA follows: TGCGCCAGCAGCTTTAGTTTGGAGACTGAAGCTTTCTTT. Translated: CASSFSLETEAFF.

The CDR3 DNA follows: TGTGCCAGCAGTGGAGGAGACAGGGCTCAGACCCAGTACTTC. Amino acid sequence: CASSGGDRAQTQYF. The genes are TRBV2 and TRBJ2-5, with 7 nucleotides matching TRBD1. The V gene end was trimmed by 4 bases and the J gene end by 6 bases; junction bases not matched to a gene: 8. Per germline, CDR1 SNHLY and CDR2 FYNNEI. This CDR3 has 14 amino acids.

This clone was picked up one time. The chain recombines TRBV9 with TRBJ1-3, with 8 nucleotides matching TRBD1. The CDR3 is 15 amino acids. Germline trimming cut 2 bases from V and 4 bases from J; bases unmatched to any gene: 5. Germline CDR1 is SGDLS and CDR2 is YYNGEE. The CDR3 nucleotides are TGTGCCAGCAGCGTCACAGGGGGTCAAGGAAACACCATATATTTT. This sequence encodes CASSVTGGQGNTIYF.

Only a few counts were recorded for this clone. V is TRBV27 and J is TRBJ1-5; D is possibly TRBD1 (5 bases). The germline gives CDR1 MNHEY, CDR2 SMNVEV (reference sequence). CDR3 length: 13 amino acids. Trimming took 3 bases from V and 6 from J, leaving 9 bases between them. The CDR3 DNA reads as TGTGCCAGCAGTTTCAGGGTCGGTCAGCCCCAGCATTTT. Protein sequence: CASSFRVGQPQHF.

The chain links TRBV5-1 to TRBJ2-3, with D uncertain. CDR1 and CDR2 from the germline V gene are SGHRS and YFSETQ. The CDR3 has 16 amino acids. V was clipped by 1 base and J by 0 bases, with 12 bases between them. The CDR3 coding sequence is TGCGCCAGCAGCTTGTCGCCGGTCTCTAGCACAGATACGCAGTATTTT. Its protein is CASSLSPVSSTDTQYF.

CDR3 coding DNA: TGTGCCTGGAGGCCACAGGGGTCTAGCGAGCAGTACTTC. Residues: CAWRPQGSSEQYF. This sequence joins TRBV30 and TRBJ2-7, with 7 bases fitting TRBD1. The J segment lost 6 bases and the V segment lost 3 bases, leaving 8 bases of the junction unmatched. The CDR3 is 13 residues long. The germline CDR1 and CDR2 sequences are GTSNPN and SVGIG (reference sequence).

This clone was counted once. One end of the junction is discordant with germline, which a read error may explain. This sequence joins TRBV19 and TRBJ1-1; 9 bases fit TRBD1. The CDR3 contains 12 residues. The V gene's germline CDR1 is LNHDA and CDR2 SQIVND (reference sequence). CDR3 sequence: CASGTGNSEAFF. The CDR3 coding sequence is TGTGCCAGTGGGACAGGGAACTCTGAAGCTTTCTTT.

This clone was seen just once. The chain couples TRBV2 to TRBJ2-2; 12 nucleotides match TRBD1. This CDR3 is built from 14 residues. In germline, CDR1 is SNHLY, CDR2 FYNNEI. Trimming removed 11 bases from V and 6 bases from J; junction bases left unmatched: 7. CDR3 sequence: CAGTGTGGSGELFF. Written as DNA, the CDR3 is TGTGCCGGAACCGGGACAGGGGGCTCCGGGGAGCTGTTTTTT.

This clone was observed a single time. The chain uses TRBV5-1 and TRBJ2-5, with 10 bases matching TRBD1. Germline values: CDR1 SGHRS, CDR2 YFSETQ. The CDR3 is 18 amino acids. V gave up 0 bases and J gave up 2 bases; unmatched junction bases: 10. CDR3 loop: CASSLVVWTGGRQETQYF. In nucleotides, the CDR3 is TGCGCCAGCAGCTTGGTGGTTTGGACAGGGGGACGGCAAGAGACCCAGTACTTC.

The chain carries TRBV11-3 and TRBJ1-1; TRBD1 matches 7 bases. Germline V gene sequence: CDR1 SGHNT, CDR2 YENEEA. The CDR3 sequence is 15 residues long. V gave up 5 bases and J gave up 0 bases; unmatched junction bases: 6. CDR3: CASSPPTGLNTEAFF. The CDR3 DNA reads as TGTGCCAGCAGCCCCCCGACAGGGTTGAACACTGAAGCTTTCTTT.

J is TRBJ2-5 and V is TRBV5-1; TRBD1 is a possible D gene (6 bases). CDR3 length: 13 amino acids. Germline V gene sequence: CDR1 SGHRS, CDR2 YFSETQ. Trimming stripped 4 bases from V and 5 bases from J, with 12 bases between. DNA of the CDR3: TGCGCCAGCAGCCCCAGGGGTGGGGAGACCCAGTACTTC. Its protein product is CASSPRGGETQYF.